A single sample gave rise to the 13 T cell receptor beta chains below, sequenced in a study of cytomegalovirus exposure and HLA in healthy donors. Vbeta (60) and Jbeta (13) primers were used in the PCR. Only in-frame clones appear in the TCRdb table, and some are missing; sequencing was by immunoSEQ multiplex PCR. This table has approximately 200,000 clones, about 83% appearing once. Sample: PBMCs. The source is a man aged 35 to 55 in good health and CMV-seronegative.

The rearrangement joins TRBV6-1 to TRBJ2-7; D is unclear. V lost 4 bases and J lost 6, with 10 bases in between. The germline V gene encodes CDR1 MNHNS and CDR2 SASEGT. The CDR3 is 12 amino acids. The CDR3: CASSATRSEQYF. In DNA, the CDR3 is TGTGCCAGCAGTGCGACTCGGTCCGAGCAGTACTTC.

In DNA, the CDR3 is TGTGCCAGCAGTTTATTAGGTGGGAGGAGACAGAGTGAGCAGTTCTTC. Amino acids: CASSLLGGRRQSEQFF. The chain is built from TRBV27 and TRBJ2-1; tentative D call: TRBD2 (6 bases). Germline loops: CDR1 MNHEY, CDR2 SMNVEV (reference sequence). V was clipped by 1 base and J by 9 bases, with 19 bases between them. This CDR3 comprises 16 residues.

This chain connects TRBV28 to TRBJ2-2; D is undetermined. Trimming took 2 bases from V and 6 from J, leaving 10 bases between them. From germline, CDR1 is MDHEN and CDR2 SYDVKM. The length of the CDR3 is 14 residues. For the CDR3, the DNA is TGTGCCAGCAGTTTAAACGAGGTCGCCGGGGAGCTGTTTTTT. Protein: CASSLNEVAGELFF.

The CDR3 coding sequence is TGTGCCAGTAGTATAGCTGAGACAGGGAGCCCCGAGACCCAGTACTTC. Protein product: CASSIAETGSPETQYF. The chain uses TRBV19 and TRBJ2-5, with TRBD1 matching 7 bases. V was pared by 1 base and J by 5 bases, with 10 bases of the junction left unmatched. Germline-derived CDR1 and CDR2 are LNHDA and SQIVND (reference sequence). The CDR3 covers 16 residues.

J is TRBJ1-4 and V is TRBV7-9; perhaps TRBD1 as D (6 bases). Trimming removed 5 bases at V and 8 bases at J, with 18 bases between. Germline CDR1 SEHNR, CDR2 FQNEAQ (reference sequence). This CDR3 region has 15 residues. This chain's CDR3 is CASSTLQGTGEKLFF. The CDR3 DNA reads TGTGCCAGCAGCACTCTGCAGGGGACGGGGGAAAAACTGTTTTTT.

The J gene is TRBJ1-5, the V gene TRBV2, with D perhaps TRBD1 (5 bases). The germline V gene encodes CDR1 SNHLY and CDR2 FYNNEI. V gave up 5 bases and J gave up 0 bases, with 11 bases separating them. The length of the CDR3 is 15 residues. CDR3 sequence reads: CASSSDRLSNQPQHF. The CDR3 coding sequence is TGTGCCAGCAGTTCCGACAGACTTAGCAATCAGCCCCAGCATTTT.

The rearrangement uses TRBV11-2 and TRBJ2-1, with D possibly TRBD2 on 6 matching bases. The V end was cut by 6 bases, the J end by 0 bases, with 15 bases between. The CDR3 is made up of 16 amino acids. Germline CDR1 is SGHAT and CDR2 is FQNNGV. The CDR3 DNA reads TGTGCCAGCAGTCCCCCGGGACTTTCCTCCTACAATGAGCAGTTCTTC. It codes for CASSPPGLSSYNEQFF.

The rearrangement uses TRBV19 and TRBJ1-1; tentatively, D is TRBD1 (6 bases). Germline CDR1 is LNHDA and CDR2 is SQIVND (reference sequence). There are 13 residues in the CDR3. The ends were cut back, 2 bases at V and 7 bases at J, with 11 bases in the middle. DNA of the CDR3: TGTGCCAGTAGTATAAGCCAGGGGTATGAAGCTTTCTTT. It yields the protein CASSISQGYEAFF.

The gene calls are TRBV4-1 and TRBJ2-5; perhaps TRBD1 as D (5 bases). The CDR3 has 17 amino acids. The V gene's germline CDR1 is MGHRA and CDR2 YSYEKL. Trimming took off 3 bases at V and 2 bases at J, with 19 bases between the two ends. The CDR3 loop reads CASSQGNPRAGQETQYF. CDR3 DNA sequence: TGCGCCAGCAGCCAGGGAAACCCCAGGGCAGGGCAAGAGACCCAGTACTTC.

The chain links TRBV5-1 to TRBJ1-2; TRBD1 might be the D (5 bases). The V gene's germline CDR1 is SGHRS and CDR2 YFSETQ. CDR3 size: 13 residues. Trimming left V 4 bases short and J 4 bases short, with 11 bases between. The CDR3 DNA follows: TGCGCCAGCAGCCCCGCGACAGCCTATGGCTACACCTTC. Translating gives CASSPATAYGYTF.

The V call is TRBV11-2, the J call TRBJ2-3; D is ambiguous. The V end was cut by 5 bases, the J end by 11 bases, with 14 bases between. The CDR3 runs 12 residues. Germline-derived CDR1 and CDR2 are SGHAT and FQNNGV. In DNA form, the CDR3 reads TGTGCCAGCAGCAGTTCTCCTAGTGGGCAGTATTTT. It codes for CASSSSPSGQYF.

The gene calls are TRBV4-1 and TRBJ2-7; D ambiguous. This CDR3 is built from 15 residues. CDR1 is MGHRA and CDR2 is YSYEKL in the germline V gene. V shed 1 base and J shed 2 bases, with 12 bases lying between them. The CDR3 loop is CASSQVASAAYEQYF. Here the CDR3 DNA reads TGCGCCAGCAGCCAAGTTGCCTCGGCGGCCTACGAGCAGTACTTC.

The V and J genes are TRBV21-1 and TRBJ2-7; the tabulated D call, TRBD1, remains unverified against the DNA. TRBV21-1 is a known pseudogene. The CDR3 is 13 amino acids. For the CDR3, the DNA is TGTGCCTTCCCAGAACCCGACAACTACGAGCAGTACTTC. Protein: CAFPEPDNYEQYF.